What follows is one T cell receptor beta chain and its context. The antigen is undetermined. Other DNA sequences within the sample encode an identical CDR3. The data stem from a study of OX40 agonist ivuxolimab in advanced cancers. For the study at large: Among those treated, three patients had partial responses, one with hepatocellular carcinoma and two with cutaneous melanoma.

Clones were sequenced by immunoSEQ multiplex PCR, and TCRdb holds only the in-frame ones, with some missing. The table records over 75,000 clones, roughly 93% of them present only once. Study-wide points: At 0.1 to 3.0 mg/kg, clonal expansion of CD4+ and CD8+ blood T cells had occurred by week 6.

This CDR3 region has 15 residues. The V and J ends lost 4 bases and 1 base respectively, with 12 bases between them. From germline, CDR1 is MDHEN and CDR2 SYDVKM. The input for sequencing was CD4+ or CD8+ T cells sorted from blood, taken in a trial of the OX40 agonist ivuxolimab. This sequence was found in an adult with an advanced solid tumor such as melanoma, head and neck, liver or kidney cancer. The genes are TRBV28 and TRBJ2-3; D possibly corresponds to TRBD2 (6 bases). The CDR3 here is CASSSPGLGTDTQYF. As DNA, the CDR3 is TGTGCCAGCAGTTCCCCGGGACTTGGCACAGATACGCAGTATTTT.